This passage covers 11 T cell receptor beta chains from one sample sequenced in a study of early stage breast cancer tumors. Assay used: immunoSEQ multiplex PCR; TCRdb lists only in-frame clones, some missing. The repertoire holds 45,000 to 50,000 clones, with roughly 84% as singletons. Sequences were obtained from blood. The receptor set was obtained from a person aged 45 to 59 with breast cancer.

This rearrangement joins TRBV4-3 to TRBJ1-2; a possible D gene is TRBD1 (5 bases). Germline V gene data show CDR1 as LGHNA and CDR2 as YSLEER. This CDR3 has 16 amino acids. V lost 4 bases and J lost 8, with 23 bases in between. Here the CDR3 reads CASSPTLTGPPEGYTF. The CDR3 DNA is TGCGCCAGCAGCCCGACCCTTACAGGTCCCCCGGAGGGCTACACCTTC.

V and J are TRBV6-1 and TRBJ2-7; TRBD2 matches at 8 bases. The junction had 8 bases not matched to a gene; V was cut back by 1 base and J by 3 bases. This CDR3 comprises 16 residues. CDR1 and CDR2 from the germline V gene are MNHNS and SASEGT. DNA for the CDR3: TGTGCCAGCAGTGAAGTACCGGGGGGGGAAGGCTACGAGCAGTACTTC. Protein product: CASSEVPGGEGYEQYF.

The chain recombines TRBV5-4 with TRBJ1-2, with D unresolved. The CDR3 loop spans 12 amino acids. From germline, CDR1 is SGHNT and CDR2 YYREEE (reference sequence). The V end was cut by 1 base, the J end by 8 bases, with 9 bases between. CDR3 amino acids: CASSLPDQGYTF. The CDR3 DNA reads as TGTGCCAGCAGCTTGCCGGACCAGGGCTACACCTTC.

The chain has TRBV7-9 and TRBJ1-1; D may be TRBD1 (5 bases). The CDR3 runs to 14 residues. Trimming removed 5 bases at V and 1 base at J, with 11 bases between. Germline CDR1 is SEHNR and CDR2 is FQNEAQ (reference sequence). CDR3 nucleotide sequence: TGTGCCAGCAGCACCCAGGGAGAGAACACTGAAGCTTTCTTT. This translates into CASSTQGENTEAFF.

The J gene is TRBJ2-1, the V gene TRBV6-5, with TRBD2 identical over 8 bases. Germline V gene sequence: CDR1 MNHEY, CDR2 SVGAGI. CDR3 size: 11 residues. V was clipped by 10 bases and J by 12 bases; unmatched bases: 8. The CDR3 spells CATREGSGQFF. The CDR3 nucleotides read TGTGCCACCCGGGAGGGGAGCGGGCAGTTCTTC.

This sequence joins TRBV5-4 and TRBJ2-3; D is ambiguous. The CDR3 is 13 amino acids. The germline V gene has CDR1 SGHNT and CDR2 YYREEE (reference sequence). The V end was cut by 2 bases, the J end by 6 bases, with 10 bases between. The CDR3 DNA sequence: TGTGCCAGCAGCTTAACCCCTTCGGATACGCAGTATTTT. Its protein product is CASSLTPSDTQYF.

This chain joins TRBV19 and TRBJ1-1; D unresolved. Germline-derived CDR1 and CDR2 are LNHDA and SQIVND (reference sequence). V lost 4 bases and J lost 6, with 15 bases in between. The length of the CDR3 is 14 residues. CDR3: CASSTAGATAEAFF. Written as DNA, the CDR3 is TGTGCCAGTAGTACAGCGGGTGCGACCGCTGAAGCTTTCTTT.

The chain employs TRBV5-5 and TRBJ1-5; D remains ambiguous. This CDR3 is 13 amino acids long. Trimming left V 9 bases short and J 4 bases short, with 14 bases between. Germline-derived CDR1 and CDR2 are SGHKS and YYEKEE (reference sequence). The CDR3 sequence is CATAVGVNQPQHF. CDR3 nucleotides: TGTGCCACCGCGGTCGGGGTTAATCAGCCCCAGCATTTT.

In this sample, this clone turned up once. The chain employs TRBV28 and TRBJ1-2; 10 nucleotides match TRBD1. This CDR3 has 16 residues. Germline V lookup: CDR1 MDHEN, CDR2 SYDVKM. The V and J ends lost 7 bases and 1 base, in that order; junction bases with no gene match: 9. The DNA of the CDR3 is TGTGCCAGCACCGCTCGACAGGGGGCTTTTAACTATGGCTACACCTTC. The encoded protein is CASTARQGAFNYGYTF.

The rearrangement joins TRBV4-3 to TRBJ2-2; 10 positions match TRBD2. Germline loops: CDR1 LGHNA, CDR2 YSLEER. Unmatched junction bases numbered 5, after V lost 2 bases and J lost 2 bases. This CDR3 has 17 residues. The CDR3 bases are TGCGCCAGCAGCCAAAGATGGACTAGCGGCAACACCGGGGAGCTGTTTTTT. It translates to CASSQRWTSGNTGELFF.

The sample holds a few counts of this clone. This chain links TRBV29-1 with TRBJ1-2; 10 bases are a match to TRBD1. The V gene end was trimmed by 4 bases and the J gene end by 4 bases; junction bases not matched to a gene: 3. The germline V gene has CDR1 SQVTM and CDR2 ANQGSEA. The CDR3 runs 13 residues. The CDR3 reads CSVVGTGVYGYTF. The CDR3 DNA follows: TGCAGCGTTGTAGGGACAGGGGTCTATGGCTACACCTTC.